A selection of T cell receptor beta chains follows, all from one sample in a study of T cell repertoires in ileal Crohn's disease. The table came from immunoSEQ multiplex PCR; TCRdb's copy has only in-frame clones and leaves some out. The sample includes tens of thousands of clones, about three quarters of them seen just once. The specimen was ileal tissue. These receptors originate from an adult with Crohn's disease. Each CDR3 is given with its conserved first and last residue. Each record gives: D gene, clone size, V gene, J gene, CDR3 DNA, CDR3 protein. The D gene is left open where the match is weak. The size entry is marked missing in some rows and otherwise reads once, few, many or a size class.

d_call: TRBD1
clone_size: -
v_call: TRBV10-1
j_call: TRBJ2-7
cdr3_nt: TGCGCCAGCAGTGAGTACAGGGGCTCCTACGAGCAGTACTTC
cdr3_aa: CASSEYRGSYEQYF

d_call: TRBD1
clone_size: few
v_call: TRBV4-3
j_call: TRBJ2-7
cdr3_nt: TGCGCCAGCAGCCCGGGACAGCATGCCTACGAGCAGTACTTC
cdr3_aa: CASSPGQHAYEQYF

d_call: -
clone_size: -
v_call: TRBV30
j_call: TRBJ1-3
cdr3_nt: TGTGCCTGCCGCGTTGGGGCCCGCGGAAACACCATATATTTT
cdr3_aa: CACRVGARGNTIYF

d_call: TRBD2
clone_size: -
v_call: TRBV20-1
j_call: TRBJ2-1
cdr3_nt: TGCAGTGGAAAGCGGGGGAACGAGCAGTTCTTC
cdr3_aa: CSGKRGNEQFF

d_call: -
clone_size: -
v_call: TRBV19
j_call: TRBJ2-1
cdr3_nt: TGTGCCAGTACTATCCAGGGTTCGTACTACAATGAGCAGTTCTTC
cdr3_aa: CASTIQGSYYNEQFF

d_call: -
clone_size: -
v_call: TRBV5-6
j_call: TRBJ1-2
cdr3_nt: TGTGCCAGCAGCTTGGGTAATGGCTACACCTTC
cdr3_aa: CASSLGNGYTF

d_call: TRBD1
clone_size: -
v_call: TRBV7-9
j_call: TRBJ1-2
cdr3_nt: TGTGCCAGCACCTTAGGGCAGGGGGCCTATGGCTACACCTTC
cdr3_aa: CASTLGQGAYGYTF

d_call: -
clone_size: -
v_call: TRBV5-1
j_call: TRBJ1-2
cdr3_nt: TGCGCCAGCAGCCAGGAACTTAACCATGGCTACACCTTC
cdr3_aa: CASSQELNHGYTF

d_call: -
clone_size: -
v_call: TRBV7-7
j_call: TRBJ1-3
cdr3_nt: TGTGCTAGCAGCTTTTCGACGCGGAGGGACACCATATATTTT
cdr3_aa: CASSFSTRRDTIYF

d_call: -
clone_size: -
v_call: TRBV5-6
j_call: TRBJ2-7
cdr3_nt: TGTGCCAGCAGCGTGTCTCCCTACGAGCAGTACTTC
cdr3_aa: CASSVSPYEQYF

d_call: TRBD1
clone_size: -
v_call: TRBV7-9
j_call: TRBJ1-1
cdr3_nt: TGTGCCAGCAGCTCGCTGGGACAGGAAGCTTTCTTT
cdr3_aa: CASSSLGQEAFF

d_call: TRBD1
clone_size: -
v_call: TRBV19
j_call: TRBJ2-2
cdr3_nt: TGTGCCAGTAGTACAGGGGGCATCGGGGAGCTGTTTTTT
cdr3_aa: CASSTGGIGELFF

d_call: -
clone_size: -
v_call: TRBV6-1
j_call: TRBJ1-5
cdr3_nt: TGTGCCAGCCAGGATTACGGGGGTCAGCCCCAGCATTTT
cdr3_aa: CASQDYGGQPQHF

d_call: -
clone_size: -
v_call: TRBV6-1
j_call: TRBJ1-5
cdr3_nt: TGTGCCAGCAGTGAATGGGGGGAGAATCAGCCCCAGCATTTT
cdr3_aa: CASSEWGENQPQHF

d_call: -
clone_size: -
v_call: TRBV7-6
j_call: TRBJ1-3
cdr3_nt: TGTGCCAGCAGCCTGGACAGTGGGACTGGAAACACCATATATTTT
cdr3_aa: CASSLDSGTGNTIYF

d_call: -
clone_size: -
v_call: TRBV6-1
j_call: TRBJ1-1
cdr3_nt: TGTGCCAGCAGTGGGCAGGGGATGAACACTGAAGCTTTCTTT
cdr3_aa: CASSGQGMNTEAFF

d_call: -
clone_size: few
v_call: TRBV7-9
j_call: TRBJ1-2
cdr3_nt: TGTGCCAGCAGCCCGGGGGACTCAGGGAAATTCGGCTACACCTTC
cdr3_aa: CASSPGDSGKFGYTF

d_call: TRBD1
clone_size: -
v_call: TRBV7-9
j_call: TRBJ2-7
cdr3_nt: TGTGCCAGCAGCTACCGGACAGGGGAGTACGAGCAGTACTTC
cdr3_aa: CASSYRTGEYEQYF

d_call: -
clone_size: -
v_call: TRBV6-6
j_call: TRBJ1-2
cdr3_nt: TGTGCCAGCAGTTTCGAACGGGAATCTAACTATGGCTACACCTTC
cdr3_aa: CASSFERESNYGYTF

d_call: -
clone_size: few
v_call: TRBV5-4
j_call: TRBJ1-1
cdr3_nt: TGTGCCAGCAGCTTGCCTCGAGAGAACACTGAAGCTTTCTTT
cdr3_aa: CASSLPRENTEAFF

d_call: -
clone_size: -
v_call: TRBV27
j_call: TRBJ1-4
cdr3_nt: TGTGCCAGCAGTCTCCAGGGGTCTAATGAAAAACTGTTTTTT
cdr3_aa: CASSLQGSNEKLFF

d_call: TRBD1
clone_size: once
v_call: TRBV5-1
j_call: TRBJ2-3
cdr3_nt: TGCGCCAGCAGCTCCGGGACAGCAACAGATACGCAGTATTTT
cdr3_aa: CASSSGTATDTQYF

d_call: -
clone_size: -
v_call: TRBV6-5
j_call: TRBJ1-1
cdr3_nt: TGTGCCAGCAGTTACGACAGGAAGAACACTGAAGCTTTCTTT
cdr3_aa: CASSYDRKNTEAFF

d_call: TRBD1
clone_size: -
v_call: TRBV5-4
j_call: TRBJ2-4
cdr3_nt: TGTGCCAGCAGCTCTCGACAGGGGATAGCCAAAAACATTCAGTACTTC
cdr3_aa: CASSSRQGIAKNIQYF

d_call: -
clone_size: -
v_call: TRBV6-5
j_call: TRBJ1-3
cdr3_nt: TGTGCCAGCAGTTACTCGAACCGCGCTGGAAACACCATATATTTT
cdr3_aa: CASSYSNRAGNTIYF

d_call: -
clone_size: -
v_call: TRBV7-6
j_call: TRBJ2-5
cdr3_nt: TGTGCCAGCAGCTTTTCAATTAGCCGGGCCCAGTACTTC
cdr3_aa: CASSFSISRAQYF

d_call: TRBD1
clone_size: -
v_call: TRBV7-2
j_call: TRBJ1-2
cdr3_nt: TGTGCCAGCAGCTCCGGACAGGGTCCTTATGGCTACACCTTC
cdr3_aa: CASSSGQGPYGYTF

d_call: TRBD1
clone_size: -
v_call: TRBV27
j_call: TRBJ2-7
cdr3_nt: TGTGCCAGCAGCATATCCGGGACAGCGAAGTACGAGCAGTACTTC
cdr3_aa: CASSISGTAKYEQYF

d_call: -
clone_size: few
v_call: TRBV7-6
j_call: TRBJ1-3
cdr3_nt: TGTGCCAGCAGCCCTGACAACTTAGGAAACACCATATATTTT
cdr3_aa: CASSPDNLGNTIYF

d_call: TRBD1
clone_size: -
v_call: TRBV5-6
j_call: TRBJ1-4
cdr3_nt: TGTGCCAGCAGCTTGCGGTTAGATGGGACAGGGTTTAATGAAAAACTGTTTTTT
cdr3_aa: CASSLRLDGTGFNEKLFF

d_call: TRBD1
clone_size: -
v_call: TRBV7-6
j_call: TRBJ2-1
cdr3_nt: TGTGCCAGCAGCTTAAGGTACAGGGGGTACCCCTACAATGAGCAGTTCTTC
cdr3_aa: CASSLRYRGYPYNEQFF

d_call: TRBD2
clone_size: -
v_call: TRBV11-2
j_call: TRBJ2-2
cdr3_nt: TGTGCCAGCAGCTTAATGCCACCGGGACTACTAACCGGGGAGCTGTTTTTT
cdr3_aa: CASSLMPPGLLTGELFF

d_call: TRBD1
clone_size: -
v_call: TRBV27
j_call: TRBJ1-4
cdr3_nt: TGTGCCAGCAGTTTATCACCGACAGGGTATTTGTTTTTT
cdr3_aa: CASSLSPTGYLFF

d_call: TRBD2
clone_size: -
v_call: TRBV6-1
j_call: TRBJ2-3
cdr3_nt: TGTGCCAGCAGACTAAGCGGGGGGGGCACAGATACGCAGTATTTT
cdr3_aa: CASRLSGGGTDTQYF

d_call: -
clone_size: -
v_call: TRBV19
j_call: TRBJ1-2
cdr3_nt: TGTGCCAGTAGTATATCTACCGGAGTTACCGCCGACACCTTC
cdr3_aa: CASSISTGVTADTF

d_call: TRBD2
clone_size: -
v_call: TRBV4-1
j_call: TRBJ2-1
cdr3_nt: TGCGCCAGCAGCCAAGCCGTACAGACTAGCAGAATAAACAATGAGCAGTTCTTC
cdr3_aa: CASSQAVQTSRINNEQFF

d_call: TRBD1
clone_size: -
v_call: TRBV11-3
j_call: TRBJ2-5
cdr3_nt: TGTGCCAGCAGCTCAGGGACAGGGGTTTATCAAGAGACCCAGTACTTC
cdr3_aa: CASSSGTGVYQETQYF

d_call: -
clone_size: -
v_call: TRBV5-1
j_call: TRBJ2-2
cdr3_nt: TGCGCCAGCAGCCACAACCGAGGAGGGATTATTCGCACCGGGGAGCTGTTTTTT
cdr3_aa: CASSHNRGGIIRTGELFF

d_call: -
clone_size: -
v_call: TRBV10-3
j_call: TRBJ2-7
cdr3_nt: TGTGCCACCGCCCAACAGGGTGGCTACGAGCAGTACTTC
cdr3_aa: CATAQQGGYEQYF

d_call: -
clone_size: -
v_call: TRBV10-3
j_call: TRBJ2-2
cdr3_nt: TGTGCCATCAGTGGGGGGCCGGACACCGGGGAGCTGTTTTTT
cdr3_aa: CAISGGPDTGELFF

d_call: TRBD2
clone_size: once
v_call: TRBV2
j_call: TRBJ2-1
cdr3_nt: TGTGCCAGCAAGCGGGGCAGCTCCTACAATGAGCAGTTCTTC
cdr3_aa: CASKRGSSYNEQFF